Listed below are T cell receptor beta chains from one sample, sequenced in a study of T-cell memory formation after mild COVID-19. A single record per CDR3 protein comes from TCRdb applying MiXCR to the 5' RACE reads. The sample consists of 220,000 or so distinct CDR3 sequences, around 8.8% of them appearing once. Sequencing used PBMCs or a T cell subset sorted from them (not recorded which). These receptors were taken from a man aged 18 to 35 who had mild COVID-19 (a few samples of this study predate the infection). Cell type and time point are not known. Both conserved end residues are part of each CDR3. The order of the fields is clone size, J gene, V gene, D gene, CDR3 DNA, CDR3 protein. A D gene is named only where the DNA matches it firmly. For some rows the clone size is stated as once, few or many, or as a class when expanded; others skip it.

abundance: few
j_gene: TRBJ2-7
v_gene: TRBV4-2
d_gene: -
CDR3nt: TGTGCCAGCAGCCTTCGTGGTGCGCAGGGAGGAACCTACGAGCAGTACTTC
CDR3aa: CASSLRGAQGGTYEQYF

abundance: -
j_gene: TRBJ1-1
v_gene: TRBV20-1
d_gene: -
CDR3nt: TGCAGTGCTAGTACCGGGTCCTACACTGAAGCTTTCTTT
CDR3aa: CSASTGSYTEAFF

abundance: many
j_gene: TRBJ2-5
v_gene: TRBV5-1
d_gene: -
CDR3nt: TGCGCCAGCAGCTTGGGAGACTACATCCAAGAGACCCAGTACTTC
CDR3aa: CASSLGDYIQETQYF

abundance: -
j_gene: TRBJ1-2
v_gene: TRBV6-5
d_gene: TRBD1
CDR3nt: TGTGCCAGCAGAGACAGGGGGCGCGGCTACACCTTC
CDR3aa: CASRDRGRGYTF

abundance: -
j_gene: TRBJ2-2
v_gene: TRBV7-9
d_gene: TRBD2
CDR3nt: TGTGCCGGTCGGACTAGCGGGGGGACGAACACCGGGGAGCTGTTTTTT
CDR3aa: CAGRTSGGTNTGELFF

abundance: few
j_gene: TRBJ2-5
v_gene: TRBV24-1
d_gene: TRBD1
CDR3nt: TGTGCCACCAGTTTGGACAGGGCCCTAGAGACCCAGTACTTC
CDR3aa: CATSLDRALETQYF

abundance: -
j_gene: TRBJ1-1
v_gene: TRBV29-1
d_gene: -
CDR3nt: TGCAGCGTTGAAAACCAGCCTCACACTGAAGCTTTCTTT
CDR3aa: CSVENQPHTEAFF

abundance: -
j_gene: TRBJ2-1
v_gene: TRBV7-9
d_gene: TRBD2
CDR3nt: TGTGCCAGCAGCTTTCGGACTAGCAGAAGCTCCTACAATGAGCAGTTCTTC
CDR3aa: CASSFRTSRSSYNEQFF

abundance: many
j_gene: TRBJ1-2
v_gene: TRBV7-3
d_gene: TRBD1
CDR3nt: TGTGCCAGCAGCCCTCAGGGGGGCTATGGCTACACCTTC
CDR3aa: CASSPQGGYGYTF

abundance: -
j_gene: TRBJ2-2
v_gene: TRBV7-2
d_gene: -
CDR3nt: TGTGCCAGCAGCTCCCAAGGGGGCGGGGAGCTGTTTTTT
CDR3aa: CASSSQGGGELFF

abundance: many
j_gene: TRBJ1-4
v_gene: TRBV12-3/TRBV12-4
d_gene: TRBD1
CDR3nt: TGTGCCAGCAGTAGTCAGGGGGCGGAAAAACTGTTTTTT
CDR3aa: CASSSQGAEKLFF

abundance: -
j_gene: TRBJ2-3
v_gene: TRBV24-1
d_gene: TRBD1
CDR3nt: TGTGCCACCAGTGATCGGGACAGGGATACGCAGTATTTT
CDR3aa: CATSDRDRDTQYF

abundance: -
j_gene: TRBJ2-7
v_gene: TRBV20-1
d_gene: -
CDR3nt: TGCAGTGCTAGAGAACGGGCTTACTACGAGCAGTACTTC
CDR3aa: CSARERAYYEQYF

abundance: many
j_gene: TRBJ2-3
v_gene: TRBV2
d_gene: -
CDR3nt: TGTGCCAGCAGTAATAGGAGGAGCACAGATACGCAGTATTTT
CDR3aa: CASSNRRSTDTQYF

abundance: -
j_gene: TRBJ1-6
v_gene: TRBV30
d_gene: TRBD1
CDR3nt: TGTGCCTGGGACAGGGTAGGTTCACCCCTCCACTTT
CDR3aa: CAWDRVGSPLHF

abundance: -
j_gene: TRBJ2-7
v_gene: TRBV7-8
d_gene: -
CDR3nt: TGTGCCAGCAGTCGTCTTGGGATAGCTTTGCGCGAGCAGTACTTC
CDR3aa: CASSRLGIALREQYF

abundance: -
j_gene: TRBJ1-3
v_gene: TRBV6-9
d_gene: -
CDR3nt: TGTGCCAGACAGAACCTCTCTGGAAACACCATATATTTT
CDR3aa: CARQNLSGNTIYF

abundance: few
j_gene: TRBJ2-3
v_gene: TRBV7-9
d_gene: TRBD2
CDR3nt: TGTGCCAGCAGCTTAACTAGCGGGGGCCCGGGCGATACGCAGTATTTT
CDR3aa: CASSLTSGGPGDTQYF

abundance: few
j_gene: TRBJ2-5
v_gene: TRBV5-6
d_gene: TRBD1
CDR3nt: TGTGCCAGCAGCTTGGGCAGGGGGTATGAGACCCAGTACTTC
CDR3aa: CASSLGRGYETQYF

abundance: few
j_gene: TRBJ2-5
v_gene: TRBV6-1
d_gene: -
CDR3nt: TGTGCCAGCATAAGCGGCGGGATGTACCAAGAGACCCAGTACTTC
CDR3aa: CASISGGMYQETQYF